A selection of T cell receptor beta chains follows, all from one sample in a study of blood T cell repertoires in COVID-19. Assay: immunoSEQ multiplex PCR; the TCRdb copy retains only in-frame clones and omits some. The sample lists some 120,000 clones, about 85% occurring once. Specimen: peripheral blood. The origin of the receptors is a man at least 80 years old with active or convalescent COVID-19. The CDR3 runs from the conserved cysteine through the conserved F or W. Each record gives: J gene, clone size, V gene, D gene, CDR3 protein, CDR3 DNA. D genes are given only for firm matches. The size of a clone is reported for some rows only, either as once, few or many, or as a class for expanded clones.

TRBJ2-3 | few | TRBV7-2 | TRBD2 | CASSLVSGVTDTQYF | TGTGCCAGCAGCTTAGTTAGCGGGGTCACAGATACGCAGTATTTT
TRBJ2-3 | - | TRBV15 | - | CATSPGLYTDTQYF | TGTGCCACCAGTCCGGGACTGTACACAGATACGCAGTATTTT
TRBJ1-4 | - | TRBV2 | - | CASILNWAGEKLFF | TGTGCCAGCATCTTGAACTGGGCGGGTGAAAAACTGTTTTTT
TRBJ2-1 | - | TRBV10-3 | - | CAISEKKGGEQFF | TGTGCCATCAGTGAGAAAAAAGGGGGTGAGCAGTTCTTC
TRBJ1-1 | - | TRBV10-3 | TRBD1 | CATTGQGFTEAFF | TGTGCCACCACTGGACAGGGTTTCACTGAAGCTTTCTTT
TRBJ2-1 | - | TRBV6-2/TRBV6-3 | TRBD1 | CASSPRTGIYNEQFF | TGTGCCAGCAGTCCCCGGACAGGGATATACAATGAGCAGTTCTTC
TRBJ1-4 | once | TRBV5-5 | - | CASSWGSSNEKLFF | TGTGCCAGCAGCTGGGGCAGCTCTAATGAAAAACTGTTTTTT
TRBJ1-6 | - | TRBV7-2 | - | CASSRPRDNSPLHF | TGTGCCAGCAGCCGCCCACGGGATAATTCACCCCTCCACTTT
TRBJ2-7 | - | TRBV7-2 | TRBD1 | CASSLAGTGLGYEQYF | TGTGCCAGCAGCTTAGCCGGGACAGGTCTTGGATACGAGCAGTACTTC
TRBJ2-1 | - | TRBV6-5 | TRBD2 | CASSRTSGRLDEQFF | TGTGCCAGCAGTAGGACTAGCGGGAGATTGGATGAGCAGTTCTTC
TRBJ2-7 | - | TRBV4-3 | - | CASSQDKGGGATSYEQYF | TGCGCCAGCAGCCAAGATAAGGGTGGGGGGGCGACTTCCTACGAGCAGTACTTC
TRBJ1-2 | - | TRBV7-2 | TRBD1 | CASSFLGFQGEGYTF | TGTGCCAGCAGCTTCTTAGGATTCCAGGGGGAGGGCTACACCTTC
TRBJ1-2 | - | TRBV4-3 | TRBD1 | CASSQDDRGGLGYTF | TGCGCCAGCAGCCAAGATGACAGGGGGGGTTTGGGCTACACCTTC
TRBJ1-2 | once | TRBV21-1 | - | CARNSGRPNYGYTF | TGTGCCAGGAACTCAGGGAGGCCTAACTATGGCTACACCTTC
TRBJ1-3 | - | TRBV6-5 | - | CASSYSGGNTIYF | TGTGCCAGCAGTTACTCCGGGGGAAACACCATATATTTT
TRBJ1-5 | - | TRBV5-1 | - | CASSSYTGQPQHF | TGCGCCAGCAGCTCCTATACGGGGCAGCCCCAGCATTTT
TRBJ2-5 | - | TRBV28 | - | CASSFRETQYF | TGTGCCAGCAGTTTTCGAGAGACCCAGTACTTC
TRBJ2-3 | - | TRBV11-3 | TRBD2 | CASSPTSGGTDTQYF | TGTGCCAGCAGCCCTACTAGCGGGGGCACAGATACGCAGTATTTT
TRBJ2-1 | once | TRBV29-1 | TRBD2 | CSVRAGGQGNEQFF | TGCAGCGTCCGAGCGGGGGGGCAAGGAAATGAGCAGTTCTTC
TRBJ1-1 | - | TRBV5-3 | TRBD1 | CARSFNGQEGWGTEAFF | TGTGCCAGAAGCTTCAACGGACAGGAGGGCTGGGGCACTGAAGCTTTCTTT
TRBJ1-6 | - | TRBV2 | - | CASSGSLGSYNSPLHF | TGTGCCAGCTCAGGCTCACTAGGGTCCTATAATTCACCCCTCCACTTT
TRBJ2-1 | few | TRBV30 | - | CAWSVLHNEQFF | TGTGCCTGGAGTGTACTCCACAATGAGCAGTTCTTC
TRBJ1-2 | once | TRBV10-2 | TRBD1 | CASSAALQGASYYGYTF | TGCGCCAGCAGTGCGGCGTTACAGGGGGCATCGTACTATGGCTACACCTTC
TRBJ2-7 | - | TRBV6-2/TRBV6-3 | - | CASSVPGSYEQYF | TGTGCCAGCAGTGTTCCAGGGTCCTACGAGCAGTACTTC
TRBJ1-1 | few | TRBV6-5 | TRBD1 | CASSRTGTEAFF | TGTGCCAGCAGTAGGACAGGGACTGAAGCTTTCTTT
TRBJ1-3 | - | TRBV28 | TRBD1 | CASSQGGSAGNTIYF | TGTGCCAGCAGCCAAGGGGGCAGCGCTGGAAACACCATATATTTT
TRBJ2-2 | - | TRBV4-3 | - | CASSQVKTGETNTGELFF | TGCGCCAGCAGCCAAGTCAAGACGGGAGAAACGAACACCGGGGAGCTGTTTTTT
TRBJ2-7 | - | TRBV7-8 | - | CASSFLAESYEQYF | TGTGCCAGCAGCTTCCTGGCGGAGTCCTACGAGCAGTACTTC
TRBJ1-5 | - | TRBV7-8 | - | CASSSRTASDQPQHF | TGTGCCAGCAGCTCACGGACAGCGTCGGATCAGCCCCAGCATTTT
TRBJ2-3 | - | TRBV2 | TRBD2 | CASSEGDGLAEYF | TGTGCCAGCAGTGAAGGGGACGGACTAGCGGAGTATTTT
TRBJ1-4 | - | TRBV6-1 | - | CASSEGTLEEKLFF | TGTGCCAGCAGTGAAGGAACCTTGGAGGAAAAATTGTTTTTT
TRBJ2-7 | - | TRBV14 | - | CASSQLSNEQYF | TGTGCCAGCAGCCAACTTTCTAACGAGCAGTACTTC
TRBJ2-7 | - | TRBV5-5 | - | CASSLGWGEKYEQYF | TGTGCCAGCAGCTTGGGGTGGGGGGAGAAGTACGAGCAGTACTTC